Below, 14 T cell receptor beta chains from the same sample are listed, as sequenced in a study of blood T cell repertoires in COVID-19. The data were produced by immunoSEQ multiplex PCR, yet TCRdb's version contains in-frame clones alone and is incomplete. There are about 180,000 clones in the sample; 81% occur only once, and around 5.1% lies in the top ten. The sample consisted of PBMCs or T cells enriched from blood (not recorded which). These receptors originate from a woman aged 40 to 50 with acute COVID-19.

In its sample, this clone was seen a few times. The V gene is TRBV7-9, the J gene TRBJ1-1, with D uncertain. The germline gives CDR1 SEHNR, CDR2 FQNEAQ (reference sequence). The CDR3 totals 15 residues. Deletions cut 0 bases from V and 1 base from J, with 9 bases between. The CDR3 is CASSLAGSANTEAFF. The CDR3 bases are TGTGCCAGCAGCTTAGCTGGGAGTGCGAACACTGAAGCTTTCTTT. Full variable domain (remainder filled in from reference TRBV7-9 and TRBJ1-1): DTGVSQNPRHKITKRGQNVTFRCDPISEHNRLYWYRQTLGQGPEFLTYFQNEAQLEKSRLLSDRFSAERPKGSFSTLEIQRTEQGDSAMYLCASSLAGSANTEAFFGQGTRLTVV.

The CDR3 DNA is TGTGCCAGCAGCGCCATTAGCGGAGGGGAGACCCAGTACTTC. Its translation: CASSAISGGETQYF. The genes are TRBV7-8 and TRBJ2-5; maybe TRBD2 (6 bases). The CDR3 has 14 amino acids. V lost 5 bases to trimming and J lost 5 bases, with 15 bases between them. Germline values: CDR1 SGHVS, CDR2 FQNEAQ.

This clone is a singleton in its sample. The chain recombines TRBV18 with TRBJ1-1; a possible D gene is TRBD1 (6 bases). From germline, CDR1 is KGHSH and CDR2 LQKENI. With 6 bases removed from V and 4 bases from J, the gap between germline ends came to 9 bases. CDR3 length: 12 amino acids. In DNA, the CDR3 is TGTGCCAGCTCCGGACAGCTCACTGAAGCTTTCTTT. Protein: CASSGQLTEAFF.

This clone occurred a few times. This chain links TRBV9 with TRBJ1-1, with D perhaps TRBD1 (5 bases). CDR3 size: 15 residues. V was trimmed by 0 bases and J by 3 bases, leaving 12 bases between them. Per the germline V gene, CDR1 is SGDLS and CDR2 is YYNGEE. CDR3 in DNA: TGTGCCAGCAGCGTAGACGGGGGAGGGTACACTGAAGCTTTCTTT. Protein product: CASSVDGGGYTEAFF.

In its sample, this clone was seen a few times. The gene calls are TRBV10-3 and TRBJ2-7; 8 nucleotides match TRBD2. J gave up 1 base and V 4 bases, and 3 bases lay outside the gene matches. The germline V gene encodes CDR1 ENHRY and CDR2 SYGVKD. This CDR3 is built from 14 residues. In DNA, the CDR3 is TGTGCCATCAGTGGGACTAGCTCTTCCTACGAGCAGTACTTC. Encoded protein: CAISGTSSSYEQYF.

J is TRBJ2-7 and V is TRBV5-1; tentative D call: TRBD1 (5 bases). The germline gives CDR1 SGHRS, CDR2 YFSETQ. V gave up 6 bases and J gave up 5 bases, with 21 bases separating them. This CDR3 is built from 15 residues. The CDR3 DNA is TGCGCCAGCAAGCCGTTTGAAGGCAGGGTTAACGAGCAGTACTTC. Protein product: CASKPFEGRVNEQYF.

This clone came up a few times. J is TRBJ1-5 and V is TRBV2, with a weak D call TRBD1 (5 bases). V dropped 7 bases and J dropped 1 base, with 17 bases sitting between them. The germline V gene has CDR1 SNHLY and CDR2 FYNNEI. The CDR3 extends over 16 amino acids. In DNA, the CDR3 is TGTGCCAGCACGGCCTACAGGCAAGTCAGCAATCAGCCCCAGCATTTT. Its protein product is CASTAYRQVSNQPQHF.

The gene calls are TRBV7-9 and TRBJ2-1; 9 nucleotides match TRBD2. J lost 7 bases, V lost 1 base, and 14 bases had no gene match. CDR3 size: 18 residues. Germline values: CDR1 SEHNR, CDR2 FQNEAQ (reference sequence). Written as DNA, the CDR3 is TGTGCCAGCAGCTTAGGGGTCGGCGGGAGGGCCCCCGGAAATGAGCAGTTCTTC. Protein product: CASSLGVGGRAPGNEQFF. Filled out from reference TRBV7-9 and TRBJ2-1, the complete variable domain reads DTGVSQNPRHKITKRGQNVTFRCDPISEHNRLYWYRQTLGQGPEFLTYFQNEAQLEKSRLLSDRFSAERPKGSFSTLEIQRTEQGDSAMYLCASSLGVGGRAPGNEQFFGPGTRLTVL.

This chain joins TRBV19 and TRBJ1-1; D is unclear. Germline V gene sequence: CDR1 LNHDA, CDR2 SQIVND (reference sequence). CDR3 size: 15 residues. Trimming took off 2 bases at V and 6 bases at J, with 16 bases between the two ends. CDR3 bases: TGTGCCAGTAGTATAATGTTGCGGGTGGACGCTGAAGCTTTCTTT. Translated, it gives CASSIMLRVDAEAFF.

V is TRBV6-1 and J is TRBJ1-5, with TRBD1 identical over 10 bases. This CDR3 comprises 15 residues. Germline loops: CDR1 MNHNS, CDR2 SASEGT. V lost 3 bases to trimming and J lost 6 bases; unmatched junction nucleotides: 5. CDR3 loop: CASSESGTGAQPQHF. In nucleotides, the CDR3 is TGTGCCAGCAGTGAGTCCGGGACAGGGGCTCAGCCCCAGCATTTT.

This chain's CDR3 is CASSVGTVQETQYF. CDR3 nucleotides: TGTGCCAGCAGCGTAGGGACTGTTCAAGAGACCCAGTACTTC. The chain uses TRBV9 and TRBJ2-5, with a tentative D call TRBD2 (5 bases). Trimming left V 0 bases short and J 2 bases short, with 8 bases between. Per germline, CDR1 SGDLS and CDR2 YYNGEE. The CDR3 contains 14 residues.

The chain employs TRBV7-9 and TRBJ2-7; TRBD1 aligns across 8 bases. The ends lost 5 bases at V and 2 bases at J; junction bases unmatched: 14. This CDR3 spans 17 amino acids. Germline loops: CDR1 SEHNR, CDR2 FQNEAQ (reference sequence). DNA for the CDR3: TGTGCCAGCAGCCCCGGACAGGGAAGGAGGGAACCCTACGAGCAGTACTTC. Residues: CASSPGQGRREPYEQYF.

In its sample, this clone ranks as large (0.1 to 1%). This chain uses TRBV3-1 (or the pseudogene TRBV3-2) with TRBJ2-3, with a tentative D call TRBD2 (6 bases). CDR3 length: 14 residues. Germline CDR1 is LGHDT and CDR2 is YNNKEL (reference sequence). V lost 4 bases to trimming and J lost 4 bases, with 12 bases between them. CDR3 amino acids: CASSPSWGADTQYF. In nucleotides, the CDR3 is TGTGCCAGCAGCCCCAGTTGGGGGGCAGATACGCAGTATTTT.

This CDR3 reads CASSLEQGFETQYF. The CDR3 nucleotides are TGCGCCAGCAGCTTGGAACAGGGATTTGAGACCCAGTACTTC. The chain uses TRBV5-1 and TRBJ2-5, with TRBD1 as a possible D gene (6 bases). The V end lost 0 bases, the J end lost 5 bases, and 11 bases lay between the germline ends. Germline CDR1 is SGHRS and CDR2 is YFSETQ. This CDR3 is 14 amino acids long.